This T cell receptor beta chain was captured in a study of beta chain features in type 1 diabetes. The study, taken as a whole, reports: Across all four CD4+ subsets, people with type 1 diabetes showed modestly shorter TCRB CDR3s. A closer apparent resemblance between naive, central memory and Treg TCRB repertoires was seen in patients than in healthy donors. At VDJ recombination sites, type 1 diabetes patients had fewer insertions and more deleted nucleotides. PCR might pick shorter templates more often, in the same way for patients and controls.

Every bit of the isolated RNA underwent reverse transcription, so sequencing read expressed TCRB transcripts. Repertoires were generated with immunoSEQ multiplex PCR, while TCRdb's copy carries only in-frame clones and drops some. The repertoire holds about 13,000 clones, more than 40% seen once, with about 1% in the top ten. A remark on this clone: The antigen is unknown.

Germline-derived CDR1 and CDR2 are SGHVS and FNYEAQ. The CDR3 covers 14 residues. The germline V and J ends were trimmed by 5 bases and 3 bases, with 10 bases remaining between them. The clonotype comes from a man between 18 and 29 years old in good health. The sequenced sample was stem cell memory CD4+ T cells from blood. This rearrangement joins TRBV7-6 to TRBJ1-4; D call uncertain. The CDR3 nucleotides are TGTGCCAGCAGCCCCGGTGCGGCTAATGAAAAACTGTTTTTT. Its translation: CASSPGAANEKLFF.